These T cell receptor beta chains were read from a single sample in a study of T cells in Graves' hyperthyroidism and ophthalmopathy. Using its own MiXCR run on the multiplex PCR reads, TCRdb lists one record per CDR3 protein. The repertoire consists of over 400,000 distinct CDR3 sequences, with around 15% occurring once and the leading ten covering approximately 13%. The sequenced sample consisted of blood. Every receptor here comes from a man in his late teens or twenties with Graves' ophthalmopathy. The CDR3 runs from the conserved cysteine through the conserved F or W. A D gene is named only where the DNA matches it firmly. Size tells how often a clone was seen (once, few, many) or the class of an expanded clone, and some rows leave it out.

many	.	TRBV7-2	TRBJ2-2	CASSLEVRGGELFF	TGTGCCAGCAGCTTAGAGGTCCGGGGCGGGGAGCTGTTTTTT
few	TRBD2	TRBV5-1	TRBJ2-5	CASSPGVAGGQETQYF	TGCGCCAGCAGCCCTGGAGTAGCGGGGGGGCAAGAGACCCAGTACTTC
few	.	TRBV6-6	TRBJ2-7	CASSYFKLSYEQYF	TGTGCCAGCAGTTACTTCAAACTCAGCTACGAGCAGTACTTC
many	TRBD2	TRBV11-2	TRBJ2-7	CASSLGSGTSLYEQYF	TGTGCCAGCAGCTTGGGGTCCGGGACTAGCTTATACGAGCAGTACTTC
many	TRBD2	TRBV5-1	TRBJ2-3	CASSGGLAVSTDTQYF	TGCGCCAGCAGCGGGGGACTAGCGGTTAGCACAGATACGCAGTATTTT
many	.	TRBV2	TRBJ2-7	CASIRSPATYEQYF	TGTGCCAGCATTCGGAGTCCAGCTACCTACGAGCAGTACTTC
many	.	TRBV13	TRBJ2-7	CASSRLRGTAYEQYF	TGTGCCAGCAGCCGATTGCGGGGGACAGCCTACGAGCAGTACTTC
many	.	TRBV5-6	TRBJ1-2	CASSLRGWYGYTF	TGTGCCAGCAGCTTGAGAGGGTGGTATGGCTACACCTTC
many	.	TRBV4-1	TRBJ2-1	CASSQNFNEQFF	TGCGCCAGCAGCCAGAACTTCAATGAGCAGTTCTTC
few	TRBD1	TRBV19	TRBJ2-7	CASGTGIFYEQYF	TGTGCCAGCGGGACAGGGATTTTCTACGAGCAGTACTTC
many	.	TRBV27	TRBJ1-2	CASSLSIIGDGYTF	TGTGCCAGCAGTTTATCGATTATCGGGGATGGCTACACCTTC
many	.	TRBV20-1	TRBJ2-1	CSASSRDTLYNEQFF	TGCAGTGCTAGCTCCCGGGACACGCTCTACAATGAGCAGTTCTTC
many	TRBD2	TRBV24-1	TRBJ2-2	CATSDHLGLAENTGELFF	TGTGCCACCAGTGATCATTTGGGACTAGCGGAGAACACCGGGGAGCTGTTTTTT
many	.	TRBV6-1	TRBJ2-1	CASSVLPPTTYNEQFF	TGTGCCAGCAGTGTCTTACCCCCTACTACCTACAATGAGCAGTTCTTC
many	.	TRBV10-1	TRBJ2-1	CASSAQRVNEQFF	TGCGCCAGCAGTGCCCAACGGGTGAATGAGCAGTTCTTC
.	TRBD2	TRBV2	TRBJ2-3	CAGSLGLAGGDTQYF	TGTGCCGGCAGTCTGGGACTAGCGGGGGGAGATACGCAGTATTTT
many	.	TRBV11-2	TRBJ2-3	CASSPQIPLTTDTQYF	TGTGCCAGCAGCCCCCAAATCCCTCTGACCACAGATACGCAGTATTTT
many	TRBD2	TRBV5-1	TRBJ2-1	CASSLEGAGSSYNEQFF	TGCGCCAGCAGCTTGGAGGGAGCGGGGAGCTCCTACAATGAGCAGTTCTTC
.	TRBD2	TRBV10-2	TRBJ2-1	CASETGTSGANEQFF	TGCGCCAGCGAGACCGGGACTAGCGGAGCCAATGAGCAGTTCTTC
.	TRBD1	TRBV6-1	TRBJ2-7	CASNVQGETYEQYF	TGTGCCAGCAATGTCCAGGGGGAAACCTACGAGCAGTACTTC
.	TRBD2	TRBV6-1	TRBJ2-3	CATSLQAGETDTQYF	TGTGCCACCTCACTTCAGGCGGGGGAAACAGATACGCAGTATTTT
.	.	TRBV10-3	TRBJ2-2	CAILKQGPNTGELFF	TGTGCCATCCTAAAACAGGGCCCGAACACCGGGGAGCTGTTTTTT
few	TRBD2	TRBV4-1	TRBJ2-5	CASSQVSRGYYQETQYF	TGCGCCAGCAGCCAAGTATCGCGGGGGTATTACCAAGAGACCCAGTACTTC
many	TRBD1	TRBV7-8	TRBJ2-1	CASSWTGNYEQFF	TGTGCCAGCAGCTGGACAGGGAACTATGAGCAGTTCTTC
many	.	TRBV5-1	TRBJ2-3	CASSLDGAGLDTQYF	TGCGCCAGCAGCTTGGATGGGGCAGGATTAGATACGCAGTATTTT
many	TRBD1	TRBV5-5	TRBJ1-2	CASSRGQGAHGYTF	TGTGCCAGCAGCAGGGGACAGGGGGCTCATGGCTACACCTTC
.	TRBD1	TRBV11-1	TRBJ2-7	CASSLGTGDTNEQYF	TGTGCCAGCAGCTTAGGGACAGGGGATACGAACGAGCAGTACTTC
many	TRBD2	TRBV12-3/TRBV12-4	TRBJ2-1	CASSARGLGTEQFF	TGTGCCAGCAGCGCTAGGGGACTAGGTACTGAGCAGTTCTTC
many	TRBD2	TRBV29-1	TRBJ2-7	CSVEWTSGTYEQYF	TGCAGCGTTGAATGGACTAGCGGGACCTACGAGCAGTACTTC
many	.	TRBV24-1	TRBJ1-1	CATSSGTEAFF	TGTGCCACCTCCTCGGGCACTGAAGCTTTCTTT
.	.	TRBV30	TRBJ2-1	CAWSVPGSGLSYNEQFF	TGTGCCTGGAGTGTACCGGGGTCAGGGCTCTCCTACAATGAGCAGTTCTTC
many	.	TRBV20-1	TRBJ1-5	CSAGIMGTRGQPQHF	TGCAGTGCAGGAATAATGGGGACAAGGGGTCAGCCCCAGCATTTT
.	.	TRBV27	TRBJ1-6	CASSFTVQGYSPLHF	TGTGCCAGCAGTTTTACAGTACAGGGTTATTCACCCCTCCACTTT
.	TRBD1	TRBV11-3	TRBJ1-1	CASSQTGFHTEAFF	TGTGCCAGCAGCCAGACAGGGTTTCACACTGAAGCTTTCTTT
.	TRBD2	TRBV12-3/TRBV12-4	TRBJ2-7	CASSPGTSGYSYEQYF	TGTGCCAGCAGTCCCGGGACTAGCGGGTATTCCTACGAGCAGTACTTC
many	TRBD1	TRBV3-1	TRBJ2-2	CASSQVGDRGNTGELFF	TGTGCCAGCAGCCAAGTTGGGGACAGGGGGAACACCGGGGAGCTGTTTTTT
few	TRBD2	TRBV27	TRBJ2-5	CASSLQLAGNQETQYF	TGTGCCAGCAGTTTACAACTAGCGGGAAATCAAGAGACCCAGTACTTC
few	TRBD1	TRBV6-1	TRBJ1-6	CASSRTGTGAYNSPLHF	TGTGCCAGCAGTAGGACCGGGACAGGGGCCTATAATTCACCCCTCCACTTT
many	.	TRBV4-1	TRBJ2-3	CASRQVAADTQYF	TGCGCCAGCAGGCAGGTAGCAGCCGATACGCAGTATTTT
.	.	TRBV10-3	TRBJ1-4	CAIGDPSASHGKLFF	TGTGCCATCGGGGACCCGTCTGCCTCCCATGGAAAACTGTTTTTT
.	.	TRBV27	TRBJ2-2	CASSGRKSNTGELFF	TGTGCCAGCAGTGGAAGAAAGTCGAACACCGGGGAGCTGTTTTTT
many	.	TRBV7-2	TRBJ2-7	CASSLGIHSSYEQYF	TGTGCCAGCAGCTTAGGTATTCACAGCTCCTACGAGCAGTACTTC
many	.	TRBV12-3/TRBV12-4	TRBJ1-2	CASSPARTTHNYGYTF	TGTGCCAGCAGCCCAGCCCGGACAACCCATAACTATGGCTACACCTTC
few	TRBD2	TRBV7-9	TRBJ2-7	CASSFYSGGIDEQYF	TGTGCCAGCAGCTTTTATTCGGGAGGGATAGACGAGCAGTACTTC
many	TRBD2	TRBV6-2/TRBV6-3	TRBJ2-1	CASSRTFSGRAGNEQFF	TGTGCCAGCAGTCGAACGTTTAGCGGGAGGGCTGGGAATGAGCAGTTCTTC
many	.	TRBV12-3/TRBV12-4	TRBJ2-3	CASRGMDTQYF	TGTGCCAGCAGGGGCATGGATACGCAGTATTTT
many	.	TRBV6-2/TRBV6-3	TRBJ1-5	CASTTPGVNQPQHF	TGTGCCAGCACCACCCCGGGGGTCAATCAGCCCCAGCATTTT
.	.	TRBV6-1	TRBJ1-5	CASRRLGGFQPQHF	TGTGCCAGCAGAAGGTTAGGTGGTTTTCAGCCCCAGCATTTT
many	.	TRBV15	TRBJ2-1	CATSTLIGLKVHNEQFF	TGTGCCACCAGCACGCTTATAGGGTTGAAGGTACACAATGAGCAGTTCTTC
.	TRBD1	TRBV4-1	TRBJ1-2	CASSQSQGARGYTF	TGCGCCAGCAGCCAATCGCAGGGGGCGCGTGGCTACACCTTC
many	TRBD1	TRBV6-1	TRBJ2-5	CASSRGQQGRETQYF	TGTGCCAGCAGTAGGGGCCAACAGGGGCGGGAGACCCAGTACTTC
.	.	TRBV12-3/TRBV12-4	TRBJ1-3	CASSSGGPPGNTIYF	TGTGCCAGCAGTTCCGGGGGACCCCCTGGAAACACCATATATTTT
many	TRBD1	TRBV5-1	TRBJ2-1	CASSADRGYNEQFF	TGCGCCAGCAGCGCGGACAGGGGGTACAATGAGCAGTTCTTC
.	.	TRBV20-1	TRBJ2-7	CSARDPMLDYTRGIYEQYF	TGCAGTGCTAGAGACCCAATGTTGGACTATACCCGAGGGATTTACGAGCAGTACTTC
many	TRBD1	TRBV5-1	TRBJ2-3	CASSPGTGETDTQYF	TGCGCCAGCAGCCCTGGGACAGGGGAAACAGATACGCAGTATTTT